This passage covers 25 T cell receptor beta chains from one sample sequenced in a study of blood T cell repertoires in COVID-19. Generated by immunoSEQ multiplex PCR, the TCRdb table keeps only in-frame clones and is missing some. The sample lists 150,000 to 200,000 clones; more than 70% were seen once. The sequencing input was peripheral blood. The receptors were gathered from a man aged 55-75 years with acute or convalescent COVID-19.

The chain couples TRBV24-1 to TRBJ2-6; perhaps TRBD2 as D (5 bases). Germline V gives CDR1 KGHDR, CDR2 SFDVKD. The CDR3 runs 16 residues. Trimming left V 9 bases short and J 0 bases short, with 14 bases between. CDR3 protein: CATSEGQRSGANVLTF. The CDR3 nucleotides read TGTGCCACCTCCGAGGGCCAACGCTCTGGGGCCAACGTCCTGACTTTC.

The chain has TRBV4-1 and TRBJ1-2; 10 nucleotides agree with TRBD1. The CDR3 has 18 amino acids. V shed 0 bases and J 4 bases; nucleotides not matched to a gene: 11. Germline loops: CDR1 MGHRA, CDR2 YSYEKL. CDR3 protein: CASSQDGDRGRGLYGYTF. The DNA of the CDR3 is TGCGCCAGCAGCCAAGATGGGGACAGGGGTAGGGGGCTCTATGGCTACACCTTC.

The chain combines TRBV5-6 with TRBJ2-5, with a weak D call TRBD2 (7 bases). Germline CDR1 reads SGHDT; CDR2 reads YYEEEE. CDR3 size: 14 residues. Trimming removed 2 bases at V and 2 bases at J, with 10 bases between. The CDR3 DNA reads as TGTGCCAGCAGCTTCGGGGGGCTACAAGAGACCCAGTACTTC. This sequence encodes CASSFGGLQETQYF.

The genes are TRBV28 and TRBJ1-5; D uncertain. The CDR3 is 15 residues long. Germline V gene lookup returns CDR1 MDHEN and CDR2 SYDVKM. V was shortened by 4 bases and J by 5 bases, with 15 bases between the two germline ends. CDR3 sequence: CASSSEVYGDQPQHF. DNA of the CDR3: TGTGCCAGCAGTTCCGAAGTATACGGGGATCAGCCCCAGCATTTT.

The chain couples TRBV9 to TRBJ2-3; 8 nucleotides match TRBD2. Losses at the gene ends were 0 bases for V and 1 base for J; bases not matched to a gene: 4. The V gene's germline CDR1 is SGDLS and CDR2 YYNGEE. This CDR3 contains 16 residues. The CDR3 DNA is TGTGCCAGCAGCGTAGCCCGGCGGGGGGGCACAGATACGCAGTATTTT. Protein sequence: CASSVARRGGTDTQYF.

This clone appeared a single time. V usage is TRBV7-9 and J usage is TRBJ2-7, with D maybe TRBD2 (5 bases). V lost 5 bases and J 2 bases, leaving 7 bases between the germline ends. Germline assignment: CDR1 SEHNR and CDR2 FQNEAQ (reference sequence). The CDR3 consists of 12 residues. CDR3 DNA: TGTGCCAGCAGCCACGGGACCTACGAGCAGTACTTC. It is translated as CASSHGTYEQYF.

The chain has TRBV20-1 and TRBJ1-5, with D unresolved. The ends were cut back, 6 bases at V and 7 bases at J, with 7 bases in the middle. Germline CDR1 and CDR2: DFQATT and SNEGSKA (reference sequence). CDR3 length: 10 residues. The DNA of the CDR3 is TGCAGTGCCGTTTTGCAGCCCCAGCATTTT. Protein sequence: CSAVLQPQHF.

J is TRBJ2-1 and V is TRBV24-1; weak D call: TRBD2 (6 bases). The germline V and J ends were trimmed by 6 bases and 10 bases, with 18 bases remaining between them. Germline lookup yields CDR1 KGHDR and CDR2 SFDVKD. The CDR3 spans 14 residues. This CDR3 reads CATSPANGAGEQFF. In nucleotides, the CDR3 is TGTGCCACCAGTCCAGCGAATGGTGCGGGGGAGCAGTTCTTC.

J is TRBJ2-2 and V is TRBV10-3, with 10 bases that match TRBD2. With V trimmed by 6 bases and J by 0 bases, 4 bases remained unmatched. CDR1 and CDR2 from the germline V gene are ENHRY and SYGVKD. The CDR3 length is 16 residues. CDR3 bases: TGTGCCATCAGCCACGGACTAGCGGCGAACACCGGGGAGCTGTTTTTT. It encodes CAISHGLAANTGELFF.

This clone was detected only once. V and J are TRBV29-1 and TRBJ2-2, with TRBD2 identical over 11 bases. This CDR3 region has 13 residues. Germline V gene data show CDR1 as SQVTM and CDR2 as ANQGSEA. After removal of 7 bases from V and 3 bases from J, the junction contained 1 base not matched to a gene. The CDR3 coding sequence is TGCAGCGGTAGCGGGGGGGACACCGGGGAGCTGTTTTTT. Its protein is CSGSGGDTGELFF.

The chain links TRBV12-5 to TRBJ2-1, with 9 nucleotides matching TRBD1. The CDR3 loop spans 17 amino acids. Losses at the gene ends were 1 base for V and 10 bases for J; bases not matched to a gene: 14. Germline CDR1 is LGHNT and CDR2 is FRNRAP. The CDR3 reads CASGLATGTGRVREQFF. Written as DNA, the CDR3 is TGTGCTAGTGGTTTGGCTACCGGGACAGGGAGGGTTCGGGAGCAGTTCTTC. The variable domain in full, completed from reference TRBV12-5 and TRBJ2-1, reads DARVTQTPRHKVTEMGQEVTMRCQPILGHNTVFWYRQTMMQGLELLAYFRNRAPLDDSGMPKDRFSAEMPDATLATLKIQPSEPRDSAVYFCASGLATGTGRVREQFFGPGTRLTVL.

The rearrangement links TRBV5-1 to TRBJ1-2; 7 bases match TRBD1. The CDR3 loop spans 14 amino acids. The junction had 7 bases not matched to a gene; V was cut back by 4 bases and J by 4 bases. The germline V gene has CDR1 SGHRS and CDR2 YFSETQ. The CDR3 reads CASSRQTGTYGYTF. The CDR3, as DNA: TGCGCCAGCAGCAGACAGACAGGGACCTATGGCTACACCTTC.

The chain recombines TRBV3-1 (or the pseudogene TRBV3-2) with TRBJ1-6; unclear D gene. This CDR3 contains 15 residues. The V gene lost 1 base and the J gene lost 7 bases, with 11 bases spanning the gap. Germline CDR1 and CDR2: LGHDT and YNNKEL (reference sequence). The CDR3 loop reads CASSQGIRGNSPLHF. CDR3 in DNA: TGTGCCAGCAGCCAAGGGATCAGAGGAAATTCACCCCTCCACTTT.

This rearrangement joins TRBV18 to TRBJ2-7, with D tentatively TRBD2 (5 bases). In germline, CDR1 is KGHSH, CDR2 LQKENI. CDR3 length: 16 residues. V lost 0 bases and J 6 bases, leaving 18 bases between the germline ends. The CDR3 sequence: CASSPPSGRSGSEQYF. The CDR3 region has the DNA TGTGCCAGCTCACCACCCAGCGGCAGGTCTGGTTCCGAGCAGTACTTC.

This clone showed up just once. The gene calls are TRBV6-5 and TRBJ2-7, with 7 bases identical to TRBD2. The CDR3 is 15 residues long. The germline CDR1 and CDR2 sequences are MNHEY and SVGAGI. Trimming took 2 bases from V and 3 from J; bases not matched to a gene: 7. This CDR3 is CASSYEVGGSYEQYF. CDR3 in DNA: TGTGCCAGCAGTTACGAAGTGGGGGGGAGCTACGAGCAGTACTTC.

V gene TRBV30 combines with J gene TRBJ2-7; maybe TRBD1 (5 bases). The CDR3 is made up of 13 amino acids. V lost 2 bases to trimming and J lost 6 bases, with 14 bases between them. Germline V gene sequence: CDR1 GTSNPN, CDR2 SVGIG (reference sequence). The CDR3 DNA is TGTGCCTGGAGTTACGGACAAAGCTTCGAGCAGTACTTC. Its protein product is CAWSYGQSFEQYF.

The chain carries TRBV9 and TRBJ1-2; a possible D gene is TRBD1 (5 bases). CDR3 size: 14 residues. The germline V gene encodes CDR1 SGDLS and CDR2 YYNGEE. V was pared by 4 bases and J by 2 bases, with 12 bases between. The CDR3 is CASSTDGGNYGYTF. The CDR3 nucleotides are TGTGCCAGCAGCACCGATGGGGGGAACTATGGCTACACCTTC.

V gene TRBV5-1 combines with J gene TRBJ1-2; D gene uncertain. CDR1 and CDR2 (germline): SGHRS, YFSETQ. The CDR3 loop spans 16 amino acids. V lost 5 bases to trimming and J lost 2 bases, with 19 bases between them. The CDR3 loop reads CASSKNQAPVNYGYTF. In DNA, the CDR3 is TGCGCCAGCAGTAAAAACCAGGCTCCGGTCAACTATGGCTACACCTTC.

The CDR3 nucleotides are TGCAGCGTTTCTTCTCTCGGGGTCGGGGGGACTGAAGCTTTCTTT. It codes for CSVSSLGVGGTEAFF. The chain links TRBV29-1 to TRBJ1-1; D might be TRBD1 (5 bases). V gave up 5 bases and J gave up 5 bases, with 21 bases separating them. The CDR3 contains 15 residues. From germline, CDR1 is SQVTM and CDR2 ANQGSEA.

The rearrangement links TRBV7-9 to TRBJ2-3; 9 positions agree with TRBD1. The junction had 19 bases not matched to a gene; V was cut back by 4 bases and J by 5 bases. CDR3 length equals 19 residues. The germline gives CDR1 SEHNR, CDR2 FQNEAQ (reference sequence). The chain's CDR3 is CASSSDRGISSKKEDTQYF. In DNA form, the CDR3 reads TGTGCCAGCAGCTCGGACAGGGGAATATCCTCAAAGAAAGAAGATACGCAGTATTTT.

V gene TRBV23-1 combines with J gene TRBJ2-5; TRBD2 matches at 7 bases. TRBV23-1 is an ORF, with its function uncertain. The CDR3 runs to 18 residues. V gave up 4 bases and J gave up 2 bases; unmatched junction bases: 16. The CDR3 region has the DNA TGCGCCAGCAGTCTCCAATCGGTAGGGACTACAAATCAAGAGACCCAGTACTTC. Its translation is CASSLQSVGTTNQETQYF.

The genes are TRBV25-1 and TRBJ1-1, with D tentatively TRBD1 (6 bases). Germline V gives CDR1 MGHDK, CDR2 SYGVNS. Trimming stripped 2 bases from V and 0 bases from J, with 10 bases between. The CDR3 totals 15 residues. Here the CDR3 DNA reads TGTGCCAGCAGTGAAACCGGGACAATGAACACTGAAGCTTTCTTT. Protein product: CASSETGTMNTEAFF. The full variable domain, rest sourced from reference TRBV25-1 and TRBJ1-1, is EADIYQTPRYLVIGTGKKITLECSQTMGHDKMYWYQQDPGMELHLIHYSYGVNSTEKGDLSSESTVSRIRTEHFPLTLESARPSHTSQYLCASSETGTMNTEAFFGQGTRLTVV.

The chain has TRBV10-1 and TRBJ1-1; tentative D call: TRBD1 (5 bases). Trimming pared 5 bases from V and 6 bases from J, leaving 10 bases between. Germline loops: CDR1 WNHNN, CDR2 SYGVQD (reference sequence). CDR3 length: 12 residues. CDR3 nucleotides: TGCGCCAGCAGTTTCGCGGGGGCTGAAGCTTTCTTT. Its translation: CASSFAGAEAFF.

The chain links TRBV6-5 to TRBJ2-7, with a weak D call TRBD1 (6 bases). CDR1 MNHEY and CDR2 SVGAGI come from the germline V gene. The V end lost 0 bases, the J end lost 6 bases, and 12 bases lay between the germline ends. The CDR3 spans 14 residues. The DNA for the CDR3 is TGTGCCAGCAGTTACTCTAACAGGGCGGGCGAGCAGTACTTC. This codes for CASSYSNRAGEQYF.

CDR3 loop: CASSPVQVRGSPLHF. The CDR3, as DNA: TGTGCCAGCAGTCCAGTTCAGGTTCGTGGTTCACCCCTCCACTTT. The gene calls are TRBV27 and TRBJ1-6; D call uncertain. CDR1 and CDR2 from the germline V gene are MNHEY and SMNVEV (reference sequence). The CDR3 runs 15 residues. Trimming left V 5 bases short and J 9 bases short, with 17 bases between.